Listed below are T cell receptor beta chains from one sample, sequenced in a study of blood T cell repertoires in COVID-19. Libraries were prepared by immunoSEQ multiplex PCR; TCRdb keeps only in-frame clonotypes and omits some of them. Among some 220,000 clones listed, 80% were seen once. The sequenced sample was peripheral blood. The source is a woman in her 70s with acute or convalescent COVID-19. CDR3s include the opening cysteine and the closing phenylalanine or tryptophan. Fields, in order: D gene, clone size, V gene, J gene, CDR3 protein, CDR3 DNA. A D gene is named only where the DNA matches it firmly. The size of a clone is reported for some rows only, either as once, few or many, or as a class for expanded clones.

d_call: TRBD2
clone_size: NA
v_call: TRBV19
j_call: TRBJ2-1
cdr3_aa: CASSMERGSDEQFF
cdr3_nt: TGTGCCAGTAGTATGGAGCGGGGGTCAGATGAGCAGTTCTTC

d_call: TRBD2
clone_size: NA
v_call: TRBV18
j_call: TRBJ2-3
cdr3_aa: CASSPSGGALNTQYF
cdr3_nt: TGTGCCAGCTCACCCAGCGGGGGGGCTTTAAATACGCAGTATTTT

d_call: NA
clone_size: NA
v_call: TRBV6-5
j_call: TRBJ1-1
cdr3_aa: CASSRGAGANTEAFF
cdr3_nt: TGTGCCAGCAGTCGGGGGGCGGGTGCGAACACTGAAGCTTTCTTT

d_call: NA
clone_size: NA
v_call: TRBV10-2
j_call: TRBJ1-2
cdr3_aa: CASSETQEWYGYTF
cdr3_nt: TGCGCCAGCAGTGAGACACAGGAGTGGTACGGCTACACCTTC

d_call: NA
clone_size: once
v_call: TRBV25-1
j_call: TRBJ1-2
cdr3_aa: CASSELGRSSGYTF
cdr3_nt: TGTGCCAGCAGTGAACTGGGCAGGTCCAGTGGCTACACCTTC

d_call: NA
clone_size: few
v_call: TRBV3-1/TRBV3-2
j_call: TRBJ1-1
cdr3_aa: CASSQEGRGPMAFF
cdr3_nt: TGTGCCAGCAGCCAAGAGGGCAGGGGCCCCATGGCTTTCTTT

d_call: NA
clone_size: NA
v_call: TRBV9
j_call: TRBJ2-5
cdr3_aa: CASSVGGRLDETQYF
cdr3_nt: TGTGCCAGCAGCGTAGGTGGGAGGTTAGACGAGACCCAGTACTTC

d_call: NA
clone_size: NA
v_call: TRBV15
j_call: TRBJ2-3
cdr3_aa: CATSVLAGAAYTDTQYF
cdr3_nt: TGTGCCACCAGCGTATTGGCGGGGGCCGCTTACACAGATACGCAGTATTTT

d_call: TRBD2
clone_size: NA
v_call: TRBV9
j_call: TRBJ2-2
cdr3_aa: CASSSTSSGGYTGELFF
cdr3_nt: TGTGCCAGCAGCTCTACCTCTAGCGGGGGGTACACCGGGGAGCTGTTTTTT

d_call: NA
clone_size: NA
v_call: TRBV7-3
j_call: TRBJ1-3
cdr3_aa: CASSSGYSGNTIYF
cdr3_nt: TGTGCCAGCAGCTCAGGGTACTCTGGAAACACCATATATTTT

d_call: NA
clone_size: NA
v_call: TRBV7-2
j_call: TRBJ2-2
cdr3_aa: CASSFVSGDTGELFF
cdr3_nt: TGTGCCAGCAGCTTCGTCTCGGGAGACACCGGGGAGCTGTTTTTT

d_call: NA
clone_size: NA
v_call: TRBV12-3/TRBV12-4
j_call: TRBJ1-2
cdr3_aa: CASSPGYYGYTF
cdr3_nt: TGTGCCAGTTCCCCGGGTTACTATGGCTACACCTTC

d_call: TRBD1
clone_size: once
v_call: TRBV15
j_call: TRBJ1-5
cdr3_aa: CATSAGTDLTSNQPQHF
cdr3_nt: TGTGCCACCAGCGCAGGGACAGATCTCACTAGCAATCAGCCCCAGCATTTT

d_call: NA
clone_size: NA
v_call: TRBV10-3
j_call: TRBJ2-3
cdr3_aa: CAMSPRNAQTQYF
cdr3_nt: TGTGCCATGAGCCCGAGAAACGCCCAAACGCAGTATTTT

d_call: TRBD1
clone_size: few
v_call: TRBV6-6
j_call: TRBJ2-2
cdr3_aa: CASSYPGTGHGELFF
cdr3_nt: TGTGCCAGCAGTTACCCCGGGACAGGGCACGGGGAGCTGTTTTTT

d_call: TRBD2
clone_size: few
v_call: TRBV4-1
j_call: TRBJ2-5
cdr3_aa: CASSQKTAGGKETQYF
cdr3_nt: TGCGCCAGCAGCCAAAAAACAGCGGGGGGTAAAGAGACCCAGTACTTC

d_call: NA
clone_size: NA
v_call: TRBV5-1
j_call: TRBJ2-7
cdr3_aa: CASSFQGDEQYF
cdr3_nt: TGCGCCAGCAGCTTCCAGGGTGACGAGCAGTACTTC

d_call: NA
clone_size: NA
v_call: TRBV7-3
j_call: TRBJ2-2
cdr3_aa: CASSFGQAGELFF
cdr3_nt: TGTGCCAGCAGCTTCGGACAAGCCGGGGAGCTGTTTTTT

d_call: NA
clone_size: NA
v_call: TRBV19
j_call: TRBJ1-6
cdr3_aa: CASGGSNSPLHF
cdr3_nt: TGTGCAAGCGGGGGCTCTAATTCACCCCTCCACTTT

d_call: NA
clone_size: few
v_call: TRBV18
j_call: TRBJ1-3
cdr3_aa: CASSPGLLSGNTIYF
cdr3_nt: TGTGCCAGCTCACCCGGACTCCTCTCTGGAAACACCATATATTTT

d_call: TRBD2
clone_size: NA
v_call: TRBV6-2/TRBV6-3
j_call: TRBJ2-4
cdr3_aa: CASSLRTSGGAKNIQYF
cdr3_nt: TGTGCCAGCAGTCTACGGACTAGCGGGGGGGCCAAAAACATTCAGTACTTC

d_call: NA
clone_size: NA
v_call: TRBV11-2
j_call: TRBJ1-1
cdr3_aa: CASSLGGRNTEAFF
cdr3_nt: TGTGCCAGCAGCTTGGGGGGGAGGAACACTGAAGCTTTCTTT

d_call: TRBD1
clone_size: few
v_call: TRBV5-1
j_call: TRBJ2-1
cdr3_aa: CASSLALSGQTYNEQFF
cdr3_nt: TGCGCCAGCAGCTTGGCCCTCTCGGGACAGACCTACAATGAGCAGTTCTTC

d_call: NA
clone_size: NA
v_call: TRBV18
j_call: TRBJ2-5
cdr3_aa: CASSLEETQYF
cdr3_nt: TGTGCCAGCTCGTTAGAAGAGACCCAGTACTTC

d_call: NA
clone_size: NA
v_call: TRBV29-1
j_call: TRBJ1-1
cdr3_aa: CSVGRAQGEAFF
cdr3_nt: TGCAGCGTTGGGAGGGCTCAGGGTGAAGCTTTCTTT

d_call: NA
clone_size: NA
v_call: TRBV11-2
j_call: TRBJ2-1
cdr3_aa: CASSPDLWSSYNEQFF
cdr3_nt: TGTGCCAGCAGCCCCGACCTATGGAGCTCCTACAATGAGCAGTTCTTC

d_call: NA
clone_size: NA
v_call: TRBV5-4
j_call: TRBJ2-1
cdr3_aa: CASSLMRGRYNEQFF
cdr3_nt: TGTGCCAGCAGCTTGATGAGAGGGAGGTACAATGAGCAGTTCTTC

d_call: TRBD2
clone_size: NA
v_call: TRBV11-2
j_call: TRBJ2-7
cdr3_aa: CARLAGVHSYEQYF
cdr3_nt: TGTGCCAGACTAGCGGGGGTCCACTCCTACGAGCAGTACTTC

d_call: TRBD1
clone_size: NA
v_call: TRBV24-1
j_call: TRBJ2-3
cdr3_aa: CATSDPGWGTGSDTQYF
cdr3_nt: TGTGCCACCAGTGATCCAGGGTGGGGGACAGGGTCAGATACGCAGTATTTT

d_call: NA
clone_size: NA
v_call: TRBV19
j_call: TRBJ2-7
cdr3_aa: CASSIFRAGRTGGSYEQYF
cdr3_nt: TGTGCCAGTAGTATTTTTCGCGCAGGGCGGACCGGGGGCTCCTACGAGCAGTACTTC

d_call: NA
clone_size: once
v_call: TRBV3-1/TRBV3-2
j_call: TRBJ1-1
cdr3_aa: CASSPIRGPGEAFF
cdr3_nt: TGTGCCAGCAGTCCTATCCGAGGGCCCGGTGAAGCTTTCTTT

d_call: TRBD1
clone_size: NA
v_call: TRBV6-5
j_call: TRBJ2-7
cdr3_aa: CASSLNRGNEQYF
cdr3_nt: TGTGCCAGCAGTTTAAACAGGGGAAACGAGCAGTACTTC

d_call: TRBD1
clone_size: NA
v_call: TRBV3-1/TRBV3-2
j_call: TRBJ2-5
cdr3_aa: CASSPGQGQETQYF
cdr3_nt: TGTGCCAGCAGCCCGGGACAGGGCCAAGAGACCCAGTACTTC

d_call: NA
clone_size: NA
v_call: TRBV2
j_call: TRBJ1-5
cdr3_aa: CASNAGGSNQPQHF
cdr3_nt: TGTGCCAGCAACGCGGGGGGTAGCAATCAGCCCCAGCATTTT

d_call: TRBD1
clone_size: NA
v_call: TRBV3-1/TRBV3-2
j_call: TRBJ1-6
cdr3_aa: CASSQIPTTGGLYNSPLHF
cdr3_nt: TGTGCCAGCAGCCAAATCCCGACGACAGGGGGCCTATATAATTCACCCCTCCACTTT

d_call: NA
clone_size: NA
v_call: TRBV20-1
j_call: TRBJ2-7
cdr3_aa: CSARRGYEQYF
cdr3_nt: TGCAGTGCGCGCAGGGGCTACGAGCAGTACTTC

d_call: NA
clone_size: NA
v_call: TRBV27
j_call: TRBJ2-1
cdr3_aa: CASSFWGQGGRTSSKQFF
cdr3_nt: TGTGCCAGCAGTTTCTGGGGACAAGGGGGACGAACGTCGTCGAAGCAGTTCTTC